One sample yielded the 19 T cell receptor beta chains listed below, sequenced in a study of blood T cell repertoires in COVID-19. Sequencing used immunoSEQ multiplex PCR; TCRdb keeps in-frame clones, though not all of them. This table holds roughly 220,000 clones, roughly 76% found once. The specimen sequenced was peripheral blood. Receptor source: a woman of 80 years or more with COVID-19, enrolled during active disease.

The chain carries TRBV13 and TRBJ1-2; TRBD1 might be the D (5 bases). The CDR3 consists of 14 residues. CDR1 PRHDT and CDR2 FYEKMQ come from the germline V gene (reference sequence). V shed 3 bases and J shed 3 bases, with 11 bases lying between them. This CDR3 is CASSFFRVDYGYTF. DNA of the CDR3: TGTGCCAGCAGCTTTTTCAGGGTGGACTATGGCTACACCTTC.

The rearrangement joins TRBV7-2 to TRBJ2-3; 10 bases line up with TRBD2. With V trimmed by 5 bases and J by 5 bases, 7 bases remained unmatched. Per germline, CDR1 SGHTA and CDR2 FQGNSA. The CDR3 length is 15 residues. This CDR3 is CASSKTRLAGDTQYF. The DNA of the CDR3 is TGTGCCAGCAGCAAAACCCGACTAGCGGGAGATACGCAGTATTTT.

The chain employs TRBV28 and TRBJ2-1; 9 bases fit TRBD1. V lost 5 bases to trimming and J lost 7 bases; unmatched junction nucleotides: 9. This CDR3 is 15 amino acids long. Germline V lookup: CDR1 MDHEN, CDR2 SYDVKM. This CDR3 is CASSRGGTGSNEQFF. The CDR3 nucleotides read TGTGCCAGCAGTAGGGGGGGGACAGGGTCGAATGAGCAGTTCTTC. The full variable domain, its missing parts supplied by reference TRBV28 and TRBJ2-1, is DVKVTQSSRYLVKRTGEKVFLECVQDMDHENMFWYRQDPGLGLRLIYFSYDVKMKEKGDIPEGYSVSREKKERFSLILESASTNQTSMYLCASSRGGTGSNEQFFGPGTRLTVL.

The V and J genes are TRBV5-1 and TRBJ1-1; 11 bases match TRBD1. The germline CDR1 and CDR2 sequences are SGHRS and YFSETQ. With V trimmed by 0 bases and J by 4 bases, 5 bases remained unmatched. The CDR3 covers 16 residues. CDR3 residues: CASSLAGTGGLTEAFF. For the CDR3, the DNA is TGCGCCAGCAGCTTGGCCGGGACAGGGGGGCTCACTGAAGCTTTCTTT.

The chain employs TRBV23-1 and TRBJ1-1; the D gene is possibly TRBD1 (5 bases). TRBV23-1 is sorted into the ORF group, with uncertain function. The ends were cut back, 4 bases at V and 8 bases at J, with 11 bases in the middle. The CDR3 loop spans 12 amino acids. The CDR3 region is CASSPPGGEAFF. The CDR3 DNA reads TGCGCCAGCAGTCCCCCTGGGGGGGAAGCTTTCTTT.

V is TRBV21-1 and J is TRBJ1-1. TRBV21-1 is shown as a pseudogene. This CDR3 spans 13 amino acids. Here the CDR3 reads CASSKVRGTEAFF. CDR3 in DNA: TGTGCCAGCAGCAAAGTCCGCGGCACTGAAGCTTTCTTT.

The rearrangement joins TRBV19 to TRBJ1-5, with D possibly TRBD1 on 5 matching bases. CDR3 length equals 16 residues. Germline V gene sequence: CDR1 LNHDA, CDR2 SQIVND (reference sequence). Trimming removed 3 bases from V and 5 bases from J, with 17 bases in between. The CDR3 sequence is CASSIGPRGDYQPQHF. The CDR3 region has the DNA TGTGCCAGTAGTATCGGACCCCGGGGGGACTATCAGCCCCAGCATTTT.

This clone was observed once. The gene calls are TRBV7-2 and TRBJ2-7, with 13 bases aligning to TRBD2. Germline assignment: CDR1 SGHTA and CDR2 FQGNSA. The CDR3 is 18 amino acids. V trimming: 2 bases; J trimming: 3 bases; junction bases outside the gene matches: 10. The CDR3 coding sequence is TGTGCCAGCAGCTTAAAGGCTTACGGGACTAGCGGGGTCTACGAGCAGTACTTC. Translation gives CASSLKAYGTSGVYEQYF.

V is TRBV18 and J is TRBJ1-5; 8 bases match TRBD1. The CDR3 has 15 residues. Germline trimming cut 3 bases from V and 4 bases from J; bases unmatched to any gene: 5. Germline V gene data show CDR1 as KGHSH and CDR2 as LQKENI. This chain's CDR3 is CASSPEHRGNQPQHF. Here the CDR3 DNA reads TGTGCCAGCTCACCGGAACACAGGGGGAATCAGCCCCAGCATTTT.

This chain uses TRBV5-1 with TRBJ2-3; no clear D gene. The CDR3 sequence is 12 residues long. The V and J ends lost 0 bases and 7 bases respectively, with 6 bases between them. Germline lookup yields CDR1 SGHRS and CDR2 YFSETQ. This CDR3 is CASSLGAYTQYF. The CDR3 DNA follows: TGCGCCAGCAGCTTGGGCGCGTATACGCAGTATTTT.

The rearrangement uses TRBV30 and TRBJ2-7, with D maybe TRBD2 (6 bases). The germline V gene encodes CDR1 GTSNPN and CDR2 SVGIG (reference sequence). V lost 7 bases, J lost 4 bases, and 14 bases lay in between. This CDR3 contains 12 residues. The CDR3 sequence: CAFAGYGYEQYF. The CDR3 nucleotides read TGTGCCTTCGCGGGGTACGGGTACGAGCAGTACTTC.

This clone appeared once. This chain uses TRBV27 with TRBJ2-6; TRBD1 agrees at 7 bases. The V gene end was trimmed by 5 bases and the J gene end by 0 bases; junction bases not matched to a gene: 10. In germline, CDR1 is MNHEY, CDR2 SMNVEV (reference sequence). The CDR3 consists of 18 residues. DNA for the CDR3: TGTGCCAGCAGTAGACTGGGACAGTTATACTCTGGGGCCAACGTCCTGACTTTC. Residues: CASSRLGQLYSGANVLTF.

Only a few counts were recorded for this clone. CDR3 DNA: TGTGCCAGTAGTATCACCCCGGGAGGTAATGAAAAACTGTTTTTT. Encoded protein: CASSITPGGNEKLFF. The chain has TRBV19 and TRBJ1-4; D not certain. The CDR3 covers 15 residues. From germline, CDR1 is LNHDA and CDR2 SQIVND (reference sequence). V lost 3 bases to trimming and J lost 4 bases, with 12 bases between them.

The chain is built from TRBV5-1 and TRBJ1-5; TRBD1 aligns across 7 bases. The germline V gene encodes CDR1 SGHRS and CDR2 YFSETQ. J gave up 10 bases and V 4 bases, and 11 bases lay outside the gene matches. The CDR3 has 14 residues. The CDR3, as DNA: TGCGCCAGCAGCAGACAGGGCCTGGGGGAACCCCAGCATTTT. It codes for CASSRQGLGEPQHF.

V is TRBV7-2 and J is TRBJ2-7; 8 bases agree with TRBD2. This CDR3 has 17 amino acids. The germline V gene has CDR1 SGHTA and CDR2 FQGNSA. Trimming removed 5 bases from V and 2 bases from J; junction bases left unmatched: 14. The CDR3 reads CASSPFLSAGGAYEQYF. The CDR3 DNA is TGTGCCAGCAGCCCCTTCTTGTCGGCGGGAGGTGCCTACGAGCAGTACTTC.

J is TRBJ1-2 and V is TRBV5-6, with no clear D. Germline CDR1 SGHDT, CDR2 YYEEEE. This CDR3 has 16 residues. Trimming removed 4 bases at V and 4 bases at J, with 20 bases between. This CDR3 reads CASSVFVGEGSYGYTF. DNA of the CDR3: TGTGCCAGCAGCGTCTTTGTAGGAGAGGGAAGCTATGGCTACACCTTC.

This clone was detected once. The V call is TRBV7-8, the J call TRBJ2-7; 7 bases fit TRBD1. Germline CDR1 SGHVS, CDR2 FQNEAQ. The CDR3 length is 14 residues. The trim removed 4 bases at V and 5 bases at J, leaving 8 bases unmatched. The DNA of the CDR3 is TGTGCCAGCAGCTCTAGACAGGGCAAGGACGAGCAGTACTTC. Its protein is CASSSRQGKDEQYF.

This rearrangement joins TRBV7-9 to TRBJ2-1; D not resolved. This CDR3 spans 14 amino acids. Trimming cost V 6 bases and J 9 bases, with 18 bases left between them. The germline gives CDR1 SEHNR, CDR2 FQNEAQ (reference sequence). The DNA for the CDR3 is TGTGCCAGCAGATACAACGCTCCTGTAACTGAGCAGTTCTTC. Protein sequence: CASRYNAPVTEQFF.

This sequence joins TRBV7-2 and TRBJ1-2; no reliable D call. The V gene's germline CDR1 is SGHTA and CDR2 FQGNSA. The CDR3 is 16 residues long. Deletions cut 2 bases from V and 6 bases from J, with 19 bases between. The CDR3 DNA reads TGTGCCAGCAGCTTAAAAAGGTCACCCTCGGGTGATGGCTACACCTTC. As protein: CASSLKRSPSGDGYTF.